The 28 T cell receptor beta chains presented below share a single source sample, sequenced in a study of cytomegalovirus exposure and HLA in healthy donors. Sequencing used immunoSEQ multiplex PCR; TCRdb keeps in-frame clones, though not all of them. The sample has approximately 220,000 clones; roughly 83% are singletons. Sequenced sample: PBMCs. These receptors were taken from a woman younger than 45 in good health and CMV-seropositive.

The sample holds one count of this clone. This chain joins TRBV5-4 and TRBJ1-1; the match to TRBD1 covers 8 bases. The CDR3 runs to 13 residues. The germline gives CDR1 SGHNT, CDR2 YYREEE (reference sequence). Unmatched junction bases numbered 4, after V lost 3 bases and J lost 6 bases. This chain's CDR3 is CASSSDRDAEAFF. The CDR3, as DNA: TGTGCCAGCAGCTCGGACAGGGATGCTGAAGCTTTCTTT.

This chain's CDR3 is CASSSGASTDTQYF. The CDR3 DNA reads TGTGCCAGCAGTAGCGGCGCTAGCACAGATACGCAGTATTTT. This chain joins TRBV2 and TRBJ2-3; weak D call: TRBD2 (5 bases). This CDR3 contains 14 residues. The V and J ends lost 5 bases and 0 bases respectively, with 9 bases between them. Germline V gives CDR1 SNHLY, CDR2 FYNNEI.

CDR3 nucleotide sequence: TGCAGCGTTACCTCGGGGACCGACACAGATACGCAGTATTTT. The encoded protein is CSVTSGTDTDTQYF. This chain uses TRBV29-1 with TRBJ2-3; D possibly matches TRBD1 or TRBD2 (5 bases each). There are 14 residues in the CDR3. Deletions cut 5 bases from V and 2 bases from J, with 14 bases between. From germline, CDR1 is SQVTM and CDR2 ANQGSEA.

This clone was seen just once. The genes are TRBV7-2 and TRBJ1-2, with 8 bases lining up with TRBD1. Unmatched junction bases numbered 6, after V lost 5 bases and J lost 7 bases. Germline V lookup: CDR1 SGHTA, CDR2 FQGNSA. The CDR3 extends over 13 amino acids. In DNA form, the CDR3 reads TGTGCCAGCAGCGAGACAGGGGCAGGTGGCTACACCTTC. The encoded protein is CASSETGAGGYTF. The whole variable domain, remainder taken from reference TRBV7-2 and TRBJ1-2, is GAGVSQSPSNKVTEKGKDVELRCDPISGHTALYWYRQSLGQGLEFLIYFQGNSAPDKSGLPSDRFSAERTGGSVSTLTIQRTQQEDSAVYLCASSETGAGGYTFGSGTRLTVV.

DNA for the CDR3: TGCGCCAGCAGCCAAGGCCGGGGGGTTTTCTACAATGAGCAGTTCTTC. This translates into CASSQGRGVFYNEQFF. This chain joins TRBV4-1 and TRBJ2-1; 7 nucleotides align to TRBD2. Germline V CDR1 and CDR2: MGHRA, YSYEKL. With 1 base clipped from V and 3 bases from J, the junction kept 6 bases outside the gene matches. The CDR3 sequence is 16 residues long.

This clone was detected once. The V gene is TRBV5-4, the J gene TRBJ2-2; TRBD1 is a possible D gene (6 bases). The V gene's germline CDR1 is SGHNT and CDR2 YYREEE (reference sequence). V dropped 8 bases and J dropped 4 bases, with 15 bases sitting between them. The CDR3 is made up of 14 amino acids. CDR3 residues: CASMNREITGELFF. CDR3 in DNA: TGTGCCAGTATGAACAGGGAAATCACCGGGGAGCTGTTTTTT.

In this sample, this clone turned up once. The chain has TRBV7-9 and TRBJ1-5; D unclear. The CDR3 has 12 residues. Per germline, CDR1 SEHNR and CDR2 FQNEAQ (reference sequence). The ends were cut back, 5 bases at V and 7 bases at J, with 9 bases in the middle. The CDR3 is CASSRPQQPQHF. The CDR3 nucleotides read TGTGCCAGCAGCCGGCCCCAGCAGCCCCAGCATTTT.

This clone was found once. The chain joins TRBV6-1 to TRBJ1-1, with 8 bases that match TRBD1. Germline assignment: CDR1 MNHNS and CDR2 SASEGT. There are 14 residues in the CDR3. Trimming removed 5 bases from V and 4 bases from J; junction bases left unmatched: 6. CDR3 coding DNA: TGTGCCAGCAGTAAACAGGGGGGAGTCACTGAAGCTTTCTTT. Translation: CASSKQGGVTEAFF.

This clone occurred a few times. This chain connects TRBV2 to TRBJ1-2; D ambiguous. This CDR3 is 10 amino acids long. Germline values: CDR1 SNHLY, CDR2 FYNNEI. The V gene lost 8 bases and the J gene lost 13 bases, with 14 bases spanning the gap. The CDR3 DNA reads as TGTGCCAGCGCGGGCCTTATTGGCACCTTC. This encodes CASAGLIGTF.

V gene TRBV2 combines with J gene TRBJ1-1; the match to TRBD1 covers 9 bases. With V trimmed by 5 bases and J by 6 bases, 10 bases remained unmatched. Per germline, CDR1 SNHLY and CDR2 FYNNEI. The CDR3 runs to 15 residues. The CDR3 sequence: CASSRGIQGASEAFF. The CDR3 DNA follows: TGTGCCAGCAGTAGGGGAATACAGGGGGCCTCTGAAGCTTTCTTT.

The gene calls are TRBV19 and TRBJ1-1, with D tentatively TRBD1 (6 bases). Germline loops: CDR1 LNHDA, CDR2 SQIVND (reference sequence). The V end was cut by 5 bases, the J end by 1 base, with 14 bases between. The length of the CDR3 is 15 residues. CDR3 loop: CASSPRADRNTEAFF. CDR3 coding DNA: TGTGCCAGTAGTCCCCGAGCGGACAGGAACACTGAAGCTTTCTTT.

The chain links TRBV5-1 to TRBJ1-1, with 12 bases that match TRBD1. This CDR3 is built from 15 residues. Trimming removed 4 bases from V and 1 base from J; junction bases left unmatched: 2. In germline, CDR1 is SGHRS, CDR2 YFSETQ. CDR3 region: CASSQGQGANTEAFF. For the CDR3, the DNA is TGCGCCAGCAGCCAGGGACAGGGGGCGAACACTGAAGCTTTCTTT.

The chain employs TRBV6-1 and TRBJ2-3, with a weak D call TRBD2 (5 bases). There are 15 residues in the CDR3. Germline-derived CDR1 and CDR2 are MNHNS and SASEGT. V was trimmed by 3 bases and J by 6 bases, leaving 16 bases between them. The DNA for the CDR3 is TGTGCCAGCAGTGACCTGACGGGAACAGCGGATACGCAGTATTTT. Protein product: CASSDLTGTADTQYF.

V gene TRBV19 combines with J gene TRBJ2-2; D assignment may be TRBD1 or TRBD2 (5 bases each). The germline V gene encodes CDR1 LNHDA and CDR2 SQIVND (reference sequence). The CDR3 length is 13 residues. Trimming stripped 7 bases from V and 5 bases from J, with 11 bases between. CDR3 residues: CASITRETGELFF. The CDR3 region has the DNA TGTGCCAGTATAACCAGGGAGACCGGGGAGCTGTTTTTT. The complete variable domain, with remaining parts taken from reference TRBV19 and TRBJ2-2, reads DGGITQSPKYLFRKEGQNVTLSCEQNLNHDAMYWYRQDPGQGLRLIYYSQIVNDFQKGDIAEGYSVSREKKESFPLTVTSAQKNPTAFYLCASITRETGELFFGEGSRLTVL.

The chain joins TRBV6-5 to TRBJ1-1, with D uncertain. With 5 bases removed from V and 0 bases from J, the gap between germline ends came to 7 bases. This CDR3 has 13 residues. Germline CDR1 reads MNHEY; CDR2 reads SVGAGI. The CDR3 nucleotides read TGTGCCAGCAGTAGGGATCTGAACACTGAAGCTTTCTTT. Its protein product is CASSRDLNTEAFF.

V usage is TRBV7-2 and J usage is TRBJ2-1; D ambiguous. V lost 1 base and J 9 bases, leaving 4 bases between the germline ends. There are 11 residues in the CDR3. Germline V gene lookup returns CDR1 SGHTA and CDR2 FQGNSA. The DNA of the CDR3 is TGTGCCAGCAGCTTAGTCGGTGAGCAGTTCTTC. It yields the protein CASSLVGEQFF.

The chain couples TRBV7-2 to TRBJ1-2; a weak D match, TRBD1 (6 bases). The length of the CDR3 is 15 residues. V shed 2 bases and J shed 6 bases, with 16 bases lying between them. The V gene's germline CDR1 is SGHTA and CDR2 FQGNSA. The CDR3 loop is CASSLRPVTGNGYTF. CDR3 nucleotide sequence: TGTGCCAGCAGCTTACGACCCGTGACAGGCAATGGCTACACCTTC. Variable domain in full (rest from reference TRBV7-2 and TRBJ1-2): GAGVSQSPSNKVTEKGKDVELRCDPISGHTALYWYRQSLGQGLEFLIYFQGNSAPDKSGLPSDRFSAERTGGSVSTLTIQRTQQEDSAVYLCASSLRPVTGNGYTFGSGTRLTVV.

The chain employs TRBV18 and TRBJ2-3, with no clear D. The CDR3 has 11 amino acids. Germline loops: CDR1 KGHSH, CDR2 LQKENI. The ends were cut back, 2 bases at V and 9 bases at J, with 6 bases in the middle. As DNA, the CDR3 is TGTGCCAGCTCACCAGATGTAACGCAGTATTTT. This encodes CASSPDVTQYF.

The CDR3 DNA reads TGCGCCAGCAGCCGATTAGGACAGCCTAACTATGGCTACACCTTC. Translation: CASSRLGQPNYGYTF. V usage is TRBV4-1 and J usage is TRBJ1-2; tentative D call: TRBD1 (6 bases). CDR1 is MGHRA, CDR2 YSYEKL, per germline. This CDR3 contains 15 residues. Trimming left V 4 bases short and J 0 bases short, with 12 bases between.

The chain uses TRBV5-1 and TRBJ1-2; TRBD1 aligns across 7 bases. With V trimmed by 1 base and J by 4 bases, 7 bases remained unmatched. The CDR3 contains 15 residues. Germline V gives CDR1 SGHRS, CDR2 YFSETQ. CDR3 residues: CASSLTGELAYGYTF. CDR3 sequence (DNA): TGCGCCAGCAGCTTGACAGGGGAGTTGGCCTATGGCTACACCTTC.

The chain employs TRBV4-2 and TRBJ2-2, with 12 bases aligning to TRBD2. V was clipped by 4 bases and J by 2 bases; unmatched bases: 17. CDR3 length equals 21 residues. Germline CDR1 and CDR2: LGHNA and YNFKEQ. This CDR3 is CASSPRPGGLAGGPNTGELFF. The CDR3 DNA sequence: TGTGCCAGCAGCCCGAGACCTGGTGGGCTAGCGGGAGGGCCAAACACCGGGGAGCTGTTTTTT.

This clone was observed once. CDR3 nucleotide sequence: TGTGCCAGCAGCCTGACTAGCAAGGTCGAGCAGTACTTC. Protein product: CASSLTSKVEQYF. The chain carries TRBV7-2 and TRBJ2-7, with 7 positions matching TRBD2. Trimming removed 5 bases from V and 6 bases from J; junction bases left unmatched: 7. Germline loops: CDR1 SGHTA, CDR2 FQGNSA. The CDR3 is 13 amino acids. The full variable domain, with the rest looked up from reference TRBV7-2 and TRBJ2-7, is GAGVSQSPSNKVTEKGKDVELRCDPISGHTALYWYRQSLGQGLEFLIYFQGNSAPDKSGLPSDRFSAERTGGSVSTLTIQRTQQEDSAVYLCASSLTSKVEQYFGPGTRLTVT.

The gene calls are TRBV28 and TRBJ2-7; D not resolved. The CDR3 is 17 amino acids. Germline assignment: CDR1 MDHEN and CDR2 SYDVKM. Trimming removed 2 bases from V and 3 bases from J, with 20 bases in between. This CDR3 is CASSLPLGQNRDYEQYF. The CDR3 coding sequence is TGTGCCAGCAGTTTACCCCTTGGTCAAAACAGAGACTACGAGCAGTACTTC.

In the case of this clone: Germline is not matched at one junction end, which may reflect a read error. CDR3: CASRVADSYEQYF. The CDR3 DNA reads as TGTGCCAGCAGGGTAGCGGATAGTTACGAGCAGTACTTC. V gene TRBV9 combines with J gene TRBJ2-7; perhaps TRBD2 as D (6 bases). The germline V gene has CDR1 SGDLS and CDR2 YYNGEE. The CDR3 covers 13 residues.

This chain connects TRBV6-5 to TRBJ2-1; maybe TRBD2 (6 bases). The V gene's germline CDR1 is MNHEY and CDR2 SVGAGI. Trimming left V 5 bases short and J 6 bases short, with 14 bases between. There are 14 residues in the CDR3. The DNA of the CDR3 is TGTGCCAGCAGTCCCTGGGACTTCTTCAATGAGCAGTTCTTC. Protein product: CASSPWDFFNEQFF.

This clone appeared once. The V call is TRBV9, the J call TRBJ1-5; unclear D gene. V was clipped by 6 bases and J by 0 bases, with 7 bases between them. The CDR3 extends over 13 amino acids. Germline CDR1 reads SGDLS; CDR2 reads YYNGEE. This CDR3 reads CASMHSSNQPQHF. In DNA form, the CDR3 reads TGTGCCAGCATGCACAGTAGCAATCAGCCCCAGCATTTT.

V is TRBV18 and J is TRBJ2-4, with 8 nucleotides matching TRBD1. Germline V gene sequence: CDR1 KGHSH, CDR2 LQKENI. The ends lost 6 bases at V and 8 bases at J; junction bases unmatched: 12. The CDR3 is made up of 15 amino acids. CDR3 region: CASSPSIGQGDIQYF. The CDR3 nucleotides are TGTGCCAGCTCCCCATCGATAGGACAGGGTGACATTCAGTACTTC.

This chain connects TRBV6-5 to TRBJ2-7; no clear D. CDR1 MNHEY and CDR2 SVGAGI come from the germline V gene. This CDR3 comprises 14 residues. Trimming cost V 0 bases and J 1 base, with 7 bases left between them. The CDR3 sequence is CASSYSVPSYEQYF. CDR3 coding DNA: TGTGCCAGCAGTTACTCAGTGCCGTCCTACGAGCAGTACTTC.